The TCR beta chain under discussion was sequenced for a study of OX40 agonist ivuxolimab in advanced cancers. Background on the whole study: Ivuxolimab, which targeted the costimulatory receptor OX40 (CD134), was an agonistic, fully human IgG2 monoclonal antibody. Intravenous ivuxolimab was administered to patients every 2 weeks at six dose levels: 0.01, 0.1, 0.3, 1.5, 3 and 10 mg/kg. Among the 52 dose-escalation patients, 19 had hepatocellular carcinoma, approximately 15 melanoma, 9 renal cell carcinoma and 9 head and neck cancer. A male proportion of roughly 85% and a mean age of about 60 years, ranging from roughly 20 to 80, were recorded for the dose-escalation cohort. Prior anti-PD-1, anti-PD-L1 or anti-CTLA-4 therapy was permitted, and checkpoint inhibitors had been received by 30% to 40% of dose-escalation patients. Partial responses occurred in three dose-escalation patients, of whom one had hepatocellular carcinoma and two had cutaneous melanoma. Peripheral TCRbeta sequencing aimed to test whether ivuxolimab altered TCR sequence diversity and caused clonal T-cell expansion. The paper reports the monotherapy dose-escalation portion (N = 52 patients) of the phase I ivuxolimab trial.

From cysteine to phenylalanine, the CDR3 is 12 amino acids long. Left in the record is the CDR3 DNA by itself, 36 bases read in frame from the first base. V gives up 1 base and J gives up 1 base, and the segment between their germline ends measures 1 base. CDR1 LNHDA and CDR2 SQIVND were looked up in the germline V gene (reference sequence). Genomic DNA was extracted from sorted cells for sequencing of the TCRbeta CDR3 region. The immunoSEQ Assay was used to sequence the TCRbeta CDR3 regions. This immuneACCESS table, as held by TCRdb, lists in-frame sequences with V and J called but not all clones. Of the missing ones, under half trace to an unresolved V gene in checked studies; the others have no known cause. The sample table records tens of thousands of clones; over 75% of these occur just once. Around 0.38% of the sample rests with the top ten. The trial excluded patients who had a history of autoimmune disease or were on systemic immunosuppression. Peripheral blood for TCR sequencing was collected from all dose cohorts at baseline, on cycle 4 day 1, and on cycle 7 day 1. Samples came from an open-label, multicenter, first-in-human phase I dose-escalation trial of ivuxolimab. Adults with locally advanced or metastatic head and neck squamous cell, hepatocellular, melanoma or renal cell carcinoma were enrolled in the trial. Before TCR sequencing, CD4+ T cells and CD8+ T cells from peripheral blood were sorted into separate populations.

Study-wide findings and limitations: After ivuxolimab, CD8+ T cells had more expanded clones than CD4+ T cells on average. Low levels of normalized T-cell clonal expansion were also seen in some nonresponding patients. Which antigens the clonally expanded peripheral T cells were specific for was not determined. In the 0.1-3.0 mg/kg groups, partial responders had among the lowest normalized peripheral clonal expansion, particularly in CD8+ T cells. Clonal expansion of both CD4+ and CD8+ blood T cells was observed from baseline to week 6 at doses 0.1 to 3.0 mg/kg.

As concerns this clone: Its antigen specificity is not known. Base qualities are not at hand, and no much larger clone is one base apart.

Rearrangement joined TRBV19 to TRBJ2-5; the D gene cannot be resolved reliably. The input for sequencing was CD4+ or CD8+ T cells sorted from blood, taken in a trial of the OX40 agonist ivuxolimab. The TCR originated in an adult with an advanced solid tumor such as melanoma, head and neck, liver or kidney cancer. The CDR3 reads CASSIAQETQYF. The DNA sequence reads TGTGCCAGTAGTATAGCCCAAGAGACCCAGTACTTC. The variable domain in full, with residues beyond the CDR3 obtained from the reference TRBV19 and TRBJ2-5 genes, is DGGITQSPKYLFRKEGQNVTLSCEQNLNHDAMYWYRQDPGQGLRLIYYSQIVNDFQKGDIAEGYSVSREKKESFPLTVTSAQKNPTAFYLCASSIAQETQYFGPGTRLLVL.